These T cell receptor beta chains were read from a single sample in a study of human T cells and chemical hapten exposure. TCRdb reanalysed the RACE reads using MiXCR and keeps one entry per CDR3 protein. The data show 35,000 to 50,000 distinct CDR3 sequences, approximately 4% seen once. Sequenced sample: whole blood. These receptors were taken from a human donor in good health. Some clones in this sample may be carry-over from other donors' samples. Each CDR3 is given with its conserved first and last residue. The D gene is left open where the match is weak. Part of the rows lack a size; the others show once, few, many or a class for expanded clones.

>TRBJ2-7|TRBV12-3/TRBV12-4|TRBD2|few
CASTETSGIYEQYF
TGTGCCAGCACCGAGACTAGCGGGATATACGAGCAGTACTTC
>TRBJ2-2|TRBV12-3/TRBV12-4|TRBD2|many
CASTPGPSGGPNTGELFF
TGTGCCAGCACCCCAGGGCCTAGCGGGGGCCCGAACACCGGGGAGCTGTTTTTT
>TRBJ1-1|TRBV9|-|many
CASSPRRDGAIKNTEAFF
TGTGCCAGCAGCCCAAGGCGGGACGGCGCTATCAAGAACACTGAAGCTTTCTTT
>TRBJ2-1|TRBV12-5|-|-
CASGLDWRNEQFF
TGTGCTAGTGGTTTGGACTGGAGGAATGAGCAGTTCTTC
>TRBJ1-5|TRBV23-1|-|-
CASIGTGSYQPQHF
TGCGCCAGCATAGGCACCGGATCGTATCAGCCCCAGCATTTT
>TRBJ2-3|TRBV20-1|-|medium-sized
CSARDRNVIVQYF
TGCAGTGCTAGAGATAGGAACGTCATAGTGCAGTATTTT
>TRBJ2-5|TRBV5-6|-|many
CASSLSGFQETQYF
TGTGCCAGCAGCTTGTCCGGGTTCCAAGAGACCCAGTACTTC
>TRBJ2-2|TRBV7-9|-|few
CATVGELFF
TGTGCCACCGTCGGGGAGCTGTTTTTT
>TRBJ2-2|TRBV20-1|-|few
CSAIAESTANTGELFF
TGCAGTGCTATAGCGGAATCGACCGCGAACACCGGGGAGCTGTTTTTT
>TRBJ2-4|TRBV5-5|-|many
CASSSKGPRGNIQYF
TGTGCCAGCAGCTCCAAGGGTCCGCGTGGGAACATTCAGTACTTC
>TRBJ2-4|TRBV7-2|TRBD1|-
CASSLKTGVGTLAKNIQYF
TGTGCCAGCAGCTTAAAGACAGGGGTGGGAACATTAGCCAAAAACATTCAGTACTTC
>TRBJ2-2|TRBV12-3/TRBV12-4|-|many
CASSLTLSGELFF
TGTGCCAGCAGTTTAACCTTGAGCGGGGAGCTGTTTTTT
>TRBJ2-6|TRBV5-1|TRBD2|many
CASSPEGLAGAGANVLTF
TGCGCCAGCAGCCCAGAGGGACTAGCGGGAGCCGGGGCCAACGTCCTGACTTTC
>TRBJ2-7|TRBV5-1|-|many
CASSPQPPTYEQYF
TGCGCCAGCAGTCCCCAGCCTCCCACCTACGAGCAGTACTTC
>TRBJ2-7|TRBV10-3|-|many
CAISPGYEQYF
TGTGCCATCAGCCCAGGCTACGAGCAGTACTTC
>TRBJ2-6|TRBV27|-|many
CASSQPRFSGANVLTF
TGTGCCAGCAGTCAACCCAGGTTCTCTGGGGCCAACGTCCTGACTTTC
>TRBJ1-1|TRBV5-6|-|few
CASSLVGLNTEAFF
TGTGCCAGCAGCTTGGTCGGGTTGAACACTGAAGCTTTCTTT
>TRBJ2-5|TRBV13|-|many
CASSHRGSRGETQYF
TGTGCCAGCAGCCACCGCGGGTCGCGCGGGGAGACCCAGTACTTC
>TRBJ1-2|TRBV7-3|-|many
CASSLKETGPTLYGYTF
TGTGCCAGCAGCTTAAAGGAGACAGGCCCGACCCTTTATGGCTACACCTTC
>TRBJ2-2|TRBV20-1|TRBD2|many
CSASASGAYNTGELFF
TGCAGTGCTAGCGCTAGCGGGGCCTATAACACCGGGGAGCTGTTTTTT
>TRBJ1-1|TRBV28|TRBD1|-
CASSQGQGLWYTEAFF
TGTGCCAGCAGCCAAGGACAGGGGCTGTGGTACACTGAAGCTTTCTTT
>TRBJ1-3|TRBV4-1|-|medium-sized
CASSQDRESGNTIYF
TGCGCCAGCAGCCAAGACAGGGAGTCTGGAAACACCATATATTTT
>TRBJ2-3|TRBV29-1|TRBD1|-
CSVDTGTVTSTDTQYF
TGCAGCGTTGACACCGGGACAGTTACTAGCACAGATACGCAGTATTTT
>TRBJ1-2|TRBV9|TRBD1|-
CASSVGTADGYTF
TGTGCCAGCAGCGTGGGGACAGCCGATGGCTACACCTTC
>TRBJ1-5|TRBV21-1|-|many
CASSKILQGPPRADQPQHF
TGTGCCAGCAGCAAAATCCTGCAGGGCCCACCCCGGGCCGATCAGCCCCAGCATTTT
>TRBJ2-3|TRBV18|-|many
CASSPEITDTQYF
TGTGCCAGCTCGCCTGAGATCACAGATACGCAGTATTTT